This TCR beta chain was identified during a study of blood T cell repertoires in COVID-19. About the study: Acute-phase and convalescent COVID-19 samples originated in the United States, Italy and Spain. In each case, the material was cDNA or gDNA derived from T cells, B-cell-depleted T cells, or PBMCs.

The V gene's germline CDR1 is SGHNT and CDR2 YYREEE (reference sequence). The CDR3 length is 14 residues. The ends lost 4 bases at V and 7 bases at J; junction bases unmatched: 6. Clones were sequenced by immunoSEQ multiplex PCR, and TCRdb holds only the in-frame ones, with some missing. The sample lists tens of thousands of clones, around 74% seen once, with 9.5% to 10% in the top ten. The receptor's source is a human donor in a cohort sampled during active COVID-19. The gene calls are TRBV5-4 and TRBJ2-3; 10 bases line up with TRBD2. Sequencing input: peripheral blood. The CDR3 sequence: CASSDSSGGNTQYF. CDR3 DNA: TGTGCCAGCAGCGACTCTAGCGGGGGTAATACGCAGTATTTT. The full variable domain, in which reference TRBV5-4 and TRBJ2-3 provide the parts outside the CDR3, is ETGVTQSPTHLIKTRGQQVTLRCSSQSGHNTVSWYQQALGQGPQFIFQYYREEENGRGNFPPRFSGLQFPNYSSELNVNALELDDSALYLCASSDSSGGNTQYFGPGTRLTVL.